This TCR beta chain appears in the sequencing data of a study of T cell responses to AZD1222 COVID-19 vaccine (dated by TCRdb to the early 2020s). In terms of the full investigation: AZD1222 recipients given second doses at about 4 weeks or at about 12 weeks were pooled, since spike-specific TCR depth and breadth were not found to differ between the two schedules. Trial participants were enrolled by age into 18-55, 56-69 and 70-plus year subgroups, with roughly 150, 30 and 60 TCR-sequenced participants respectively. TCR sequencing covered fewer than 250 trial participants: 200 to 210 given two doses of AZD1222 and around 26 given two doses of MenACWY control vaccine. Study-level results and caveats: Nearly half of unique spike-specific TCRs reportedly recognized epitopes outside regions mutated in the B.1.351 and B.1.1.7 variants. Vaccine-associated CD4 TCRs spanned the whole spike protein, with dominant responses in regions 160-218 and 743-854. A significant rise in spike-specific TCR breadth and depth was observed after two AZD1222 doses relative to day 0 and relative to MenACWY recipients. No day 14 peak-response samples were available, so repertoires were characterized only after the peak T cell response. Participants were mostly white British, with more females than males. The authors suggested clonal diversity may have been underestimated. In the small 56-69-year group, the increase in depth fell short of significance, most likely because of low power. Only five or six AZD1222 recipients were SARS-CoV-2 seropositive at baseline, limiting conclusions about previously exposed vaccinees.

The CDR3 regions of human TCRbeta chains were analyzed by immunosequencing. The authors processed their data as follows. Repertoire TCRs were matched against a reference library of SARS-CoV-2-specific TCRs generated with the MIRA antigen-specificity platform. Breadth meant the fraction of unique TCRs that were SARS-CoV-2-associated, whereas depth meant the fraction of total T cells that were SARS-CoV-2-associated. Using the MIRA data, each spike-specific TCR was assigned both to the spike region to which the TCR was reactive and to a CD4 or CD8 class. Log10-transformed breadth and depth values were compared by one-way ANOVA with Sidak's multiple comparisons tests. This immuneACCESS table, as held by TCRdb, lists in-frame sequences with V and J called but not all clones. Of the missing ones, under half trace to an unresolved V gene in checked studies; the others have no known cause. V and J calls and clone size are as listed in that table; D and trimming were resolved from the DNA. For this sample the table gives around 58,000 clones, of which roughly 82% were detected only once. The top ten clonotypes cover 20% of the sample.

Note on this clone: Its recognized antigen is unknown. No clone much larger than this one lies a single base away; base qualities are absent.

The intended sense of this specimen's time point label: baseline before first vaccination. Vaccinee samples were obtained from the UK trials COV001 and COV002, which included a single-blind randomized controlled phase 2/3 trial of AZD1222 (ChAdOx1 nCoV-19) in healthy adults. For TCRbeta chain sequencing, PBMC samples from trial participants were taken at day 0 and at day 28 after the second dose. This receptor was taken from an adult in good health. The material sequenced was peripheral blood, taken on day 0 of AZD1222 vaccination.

In nucleotide form, the sequence is TGTGCCAGCAGCGTAGAACCAGGGCAGACCCAGTACTTC. Translated, this is CASSVEPGQTQYF. Rearrangement joined TRBV9 to TRBJ2-5; a tentative D call is TRBD1 (5 bases match). CDR1 and CDR2 were assigned from the germline V gene as SGDLS and YYNGEE. Trimming costs V 0 bases and J 6 bases, and their ends lie 9 bases apart. The CDR3 starts with the cysteine, ends with the phenylalanine, and has 13 residues. Only CDR3 DNA is held: 39 bases, read in frame from base 1.